The 14 T cell receptor beta chains below were found in one sample sequenced in a study of beta chain features in type 1 diabetes. As every portion of the isolated RNA was reverse transcribed, the sequencing read expressed TCRB transcripts. The assay was immunoSEQ multiplex PCR, and TCRdb's table has in-frame clones only and misses some. The sample carries over 40,000 clones, 65% to 80% recorded once. For these receptors, no antigen is known. Study conclusions and caveats: Shorter TCRB CDR3s, moderately but significantly so, marked every one of the four CD4+ subsets in Type 1 diabetes patients.

Material: Tregs from blood. The receptor source for this set is a man aged 25-45 years with type 1 diabetes. Some clones in this sample may be carry-over from other donors' samples.

V gene TRBV7-3 combines with J gene TRBJ2-7; a weak D match, TRBD1 (5 bases). The germline gives CDR1 SGHTA, CDR2 FQGTGA. The CDR3 runs to 15 residues. The ends were cut back, 5 bases at V and 6 bases at J, with 20 bases in the middle. Written as DNA, the CDR3 is TGTGCCAGCAGCCTACAACCCACAAGGGGTGGCGAGCAGTACTTC. This codes for CASSLQPTRGGEQYF.

V is TRBV5-6 and J is TRBJ1-2, with TRBD1 as a possible D gene (5 bases). V lost 4 bases and J lost 4, with 23 bases in between. The germline CDR1 and CDR2 sequences are SGHDT and YYEEEE. CDR3 length equals 17 residues. The CDR3 region has the DNA TGTGCCAGCAGCGCACCCCCCACAGGTCCCCCCGCCTATGGCTACACCTTC. It yields the protein CASSAPPTGPPAYGYTF.

To note about this clone: One end of the junction does not line up with germline, which may come from a read error. The chain recombines TRBV7-3 with TRBJ2-7; TRBD1 agrees at 9 bases. CDR1 is SGHTA, CDR2 FQGTGA, per germline. The CDR3 loop spans 14 amino acids. Written as DNA, the CDR3 is TGTGCCAGCAGCCTAACAGGGGGCGCGTACGAGCAGTACTTC. Protein product: CASSLTGGAYEQYF.

V and J are TRBV7-9 and TRBJ1-1, with 7 bases identical to TRBD1. V shed 3 bases and J 14 bases; nucleotides not matched to a gene: 6. Germline-derived CDR1 and CDR2 are SEHNR and FQNEAQ (reference sequence). The CDR3 has 11 residues. The CDR3 DNA follows: TGTGCCAGCAGCTTGGCAGGGGGTATCTTCTTT. Protein: CASSLAGGIFF.

This rearrangement joins TRBV18 to TRBJ2-5; maybe TRBD1 (5 bases). V lost 6 bases and J 1 base, leaving 12 bases between the germline ends. CDR3 length: 14 amino acids. Germline CDR1 KGHSH, CDR2 LQKENI. CDR3 region: CASSQGPLQETQYF. In nucleotides, the CDR3 is TGTGCCAGCTCTCAGGGTCCCCTCCAAGAGACCCAGTACTTC.

The V call is TRBV7-8, the J call TRBJ2-5; 7 bases align to TRBD1. The last part of the DNA fits TRBJ2-7 better; the J call may be wrong. CDR1 SGHVS and CDR2 FQNEAQ come from the germline V gene. CDR3 length: 14 amino acids. The DNA for the CDR3 is TGTGCCAGCAGCTTTTGGACAGGCAGTAACGAGCAGTACTTC. Its translation is CASSFWTGSNEQYF.

This chain uses TRBV5-4 with TRBJ1-2, with TRBD1 identical over 8 bases. V lost 4 bases and J lost 3; bases outside the gene matches: 8. The length of the CDR3 is 15 residues. Germline CDR1 and CDR2: SGHNT and YYREEE (reference sequence). The CDR3 bases are TGTGCCAGCAGCACCGGACAGGGTGGTTACTATGGCTACACCTTC. It translates to CASSTGQGGYYGYTF.

This chain links TRBV7-8 with TRBJ2-1; 8 nucleotides match TRBD2. The CDR3 runs to 13 residues. The trim removed 6 bases at V and 7 bases at J, leaving 5 bases unmatched. Germline CDR1 SGHVS, CDR2 FQNEAQ. CDR3 in amino acids: CASRLLAVNEQFF. The DNA of the CDR3 is TGTGCCAGCAGACTACTAGCGGTGAATGAGCAGTTCTTC.

The V gene is TRBV5-1, the J gene TRBJ2-7, with a tentative D call TRBD2 (5 bases). Trimming cost V 4 bases and J 4 bases, with 18 bases left between them. Looked up from germline, CDR1 is SGHRS and CDR2 is YFSETQ. This CDR3 is 15 amino acids long. The CDR3, as DNA: TGCGCCAGCAGCCGGACGGGGTACCCCTCTTACGAGCAGTACTTC. Amino acid sequence: CASSRTGYPSYEQYF.

The chain carries TRBV29-1 and TRBJ2-2; 9 positions match TRBD1. Germline CDR1 reads SQVTM; CDR2 reads ANQGSEA. The CDR3 has 15 amino acids. V lost 4 bases to trimming and J lost 7 bases; unmatched junction nucleotides: 10. The CDR3 sequence: CSVALKQGAVGELFF. As DNA, the CDR3 is TGCAGCGTTGCCCTTAAACAGGGGGCCGTCGGGGAGCTGTTTTTT.

The gene calls are TRBV6-5 and TRBJ2-5; TRBD1 might be the D (6 bases). The end of the DNA is better explained by TRBJ2-7, so the J call may be wrong. Germline CDR1 reads MNHEY; CDR2 reads SVGAGI. This CDR3 has 14 residues. The CDR3: CASSYSLGAREQYF. DNA for the CDR3: TGTGCCAGCAGTTACTCTCTGGGGGCCCGCGAGCAGTACTTC.

This chain connects TRBV6-6 to TRBJ1-6; TRBD1 matches at 7 bases. V was clipped by 8 bases and J by 10 bases; unmatched bases: 8. CDR3 size: 13 residues. Per the germline V gene, CDR1 is MNHNY and CDR2 is SVGAGI (reference sequence). DNA for the CDR3: TGTGCCAGCGGACAACAGGGGCGGTCACCCCTCCACTTT. Translated: CASGQQGRSPLHF.

This sequence joins TRBV6-5 and TRBJ1-4, with unresolved D. Between the trimmed V and J ends, which lost 6 bases and 10 bases, there was a span of 12 bases. CDR3 length equals 12 residues. Germline CDR1 is MNHEY and CDR2 is SVGAGI. The CDR3, as DNA: TGTGCCAGCAGCGACCGTGAGGGAAAACTGTTTTTT. It is translated as CASSDREGKLFF.

This clone was seen only once. The V gene is TRBV2, the J gene TRBJ2-3, with D perhaps matching TRBD2 (5 bases). The CDR3 loop spans 15 amino acids. V was trimmed by 0 bases and J by 0 bases, leaving 7 bases between them. Per germline, CDR1 SNHLY and CDR2 FYNNEI. The CDR3 sequence: CASSEALASTDTQYF. CDR3 coding DNA: TGTGCCAGCAGTGAAGCGCTAGCCAGCACAGATACGCAGTATTTT.